The clone carrying this T cell receptor beta chain was counted at least ten times. The antigen is undetermined. At one of its ends the junction is not consistent with the germline gene, which may arise from a read error. This sample is part of a study of T cell repertoires in cytomegalovirus infection. MiXCR was run by TCRdb on the reads, yielding one entry per CDR3 protein. The sample has around 770,000 distinct CDR3 sequences; approximately 32% are singletons. Points from the study as a whole: CMV-specific TCR beta clonotypes restricted by HLA-C were the ones dominating the ex vivo response.

Source: cultured CD8+ T cells from PBMCs, taken from culture after CMV antigen stimulation. This sequence was found in a human donor in good health (CMV status not recorded). Some clones in this sample may be carry-over from other donors' samples.

CDR3 sequence reads: CAAGLRQGAIVLTF. The DNA of the CDR3 is TGTGCCGCCGGACTCAGACAGGGGGCCATCGTCCTGACTTTC. This rearrangement joins TRBV19 to TRBJ2-6, with 10 nucleotides matching TRBD1. Per the germline V gene, CDR1 is LNHDA and CDR2 is SQIVND (reference sequence). The CDR3 has 14 residues.